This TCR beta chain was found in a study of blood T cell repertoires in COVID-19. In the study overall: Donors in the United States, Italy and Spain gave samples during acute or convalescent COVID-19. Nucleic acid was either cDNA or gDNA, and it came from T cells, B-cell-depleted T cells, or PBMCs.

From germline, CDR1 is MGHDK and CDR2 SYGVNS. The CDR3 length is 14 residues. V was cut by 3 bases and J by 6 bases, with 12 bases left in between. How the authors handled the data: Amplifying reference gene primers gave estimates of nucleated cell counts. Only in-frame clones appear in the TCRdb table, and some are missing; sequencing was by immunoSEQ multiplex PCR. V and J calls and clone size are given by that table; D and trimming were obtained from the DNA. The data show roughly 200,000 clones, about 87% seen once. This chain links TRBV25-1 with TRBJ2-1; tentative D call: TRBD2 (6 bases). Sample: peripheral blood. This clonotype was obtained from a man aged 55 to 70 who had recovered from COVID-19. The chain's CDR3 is CASSDKLARNEQFF. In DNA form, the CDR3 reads TGTGCCAGCAGTGATAAACTAGCACGCAATGAGCAGTTCTTC. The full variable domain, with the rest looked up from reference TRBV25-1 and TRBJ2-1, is EADIYQTPRYLVIGTGKKITLECSQTMGHDKMYWYQQDPGMELHLIHYSYGVNSTEKGDLSSESTVSRIRTEHFPLTLESARPSHTSQYLCASSDKLARNEQFFGPGTRLTVL.